This T cell receptor (beta chain) appears in the sequencing data of a study of neurological immune-mediated disorders. Study results and caveats: HTLV-1-associated myelopathy ranked highest for TCR clonal expansion and multiple sclerosis lowest, beneath healthy controls.

In regard to this clonotype: Its antigen is as yet unknown.

Time point in this sample: longitudinal time-point 3. TCRdb redid the calling of the 5' RACE reads with MiXCR, one entry per CDR3 protein. The table records roughly 50,000 distinct CDR3 sequences, more than 9.5% of them present only once. The CDR3 sequence is 12 residues long. CDR1 SQVTM and CDR2 ANQGSEA come from the germline V gene. Trimming removed 1 base at V and 1 base at J, with 2 bases between. The TCR comes from a male donor with HTLV-1-associated myelopathy (HAM/TSP). Sample: PBMCs. V usage is TRBV29-1 and J usage is TRBJ2-1, with no clear D. CDR3 sequence: CSVEGSYNEQFF. The CDR3 nucleotides are TGCAGCGTTGAAGGTTCCTACAATGAGCAGTTCTTC.